This TCR beta chain is from a study of low-dose radiotherapy and immunotherapy resistance in tumors (dated by TCRdb to between 2021 and 2022). About the full investigation: In Cohort 1, 0.5 Gy per fraction was delivered every 2 weeks, and a total PTV dose of 6.5 Gy was prescribed. Cyclophosphamide 200 mg/m2 was administered intravenously every two weeks, one day before each radiation and immunotherapy administration. Patients in Cohort 2 were given 1 Gy per fraction every two weeks, for a total of 13 Gy across 26 weeks. Patients took aspirin 300 mg orally once daily for four cycles, starting on cycle 1 day 1. The translational analysis covered eight patients: three from the first dose cohort and the first five from the second dose cohort. No randomization into treatment groups was done for the people taking part in the trial. Patients were given nivolumab as a 240 mg flat dose every two weeks and ipilimumab at 1 mg/kg every six weeks, with both drugs delivered intravenously.

The trim is 3 bases for V and 10 bases for J, with a gap of 13 bases between the germline ends. CDR1 and CDR2 are drawn from the germline V gene (reference sequence): LGHDT, YNNKEL. Taken from cysteine to phenylalanine, the CDR3 has 13 residues. CDR3 DNA is the only sequence kept; it has 39 bases, read in frame from the first base. In its sample, this clonotype was seen many times. This clone's antigen is unknown. The record has no base qualities; no much larger clone is one base away. This specimen's time point label, per the study, means: after trial treatment. The sample's treatment or condition label, in plain terms: LDRT plus nivolumab, ipilimumab, low-dose cyclophosphamide and aspirin (RACIN trial). The donors came from RACIN, which was a single-arm phase I dose-escalation trial that paired nivolumab and ipilimumab with aspirin, low-dose cyclophosphamide and low-dose radiotherapy. Eligible patients had advanced, TIL-negative solid tumors.

Sequencing took place on an Illumina HiSeq 2500. To make first-strand cDNA, Superscript III was used along with a set of TRAV- and TRBV-specific primers so that both the TCRalpha and TCRbeta chains were covered. TCRs were amplified with Phusion for 20 PCR cycles, with a constant-region primer paired with the adapter attached to the V primers. Isolated mRNA was amplified with the MessageAmp II aRNA Amplification Kit, using an approximately 17-hour in vitro transcription at 37°C. The Dynabeads mRNA DIRECT Purification Kit was used to isolate the mRNA for TCR sequencing. A second approximately 23-cycle Phusion PCR added indexed Illumina adapters, and products were purified with AMPure XP beads. The paper's data handling went like this. Using custom Perl scripts, TCR sequences encoding the same protein were pooled, out-of-frame sequences were removed, and the abundance of each clonotype was computed. TCR sequences supported by only a single read were excluded from analysis. Among the metrics used to describe the repertoires were Shannon entropy, Gini index, clonality, richness, and the frequency of TCRs shared between repertoires. The public reads were quality trimmed at Q25 with fastp and then assembled into clones with MiXCR by TCRdb, keeping productive beta chains. Every entry covers one CDR3 protein and lists the most common genes and DNA from its rows. The V and J calls were not made by the authors but by TCRdb's processing. The sample table lists about 84,000 distinct CDR3 sequences, 15% to 20% of them with a count of one. Approximately 1.5% of the sample belongs to the ten largest clones.

The source of this sequence is a male donor with prostate cancer. Source: PBMCs, taken after low-dose radiotherapy plus immunotherapy. The V gene is TRBV3-1 and the J gene is TRBJ2-1, with the D gene call left open. The nucleotides read TGTGCCAGCAGCCACCCCCCCGTTAGGGAGCAGTTCTTC. It translates to CASSHPPVREQFF.